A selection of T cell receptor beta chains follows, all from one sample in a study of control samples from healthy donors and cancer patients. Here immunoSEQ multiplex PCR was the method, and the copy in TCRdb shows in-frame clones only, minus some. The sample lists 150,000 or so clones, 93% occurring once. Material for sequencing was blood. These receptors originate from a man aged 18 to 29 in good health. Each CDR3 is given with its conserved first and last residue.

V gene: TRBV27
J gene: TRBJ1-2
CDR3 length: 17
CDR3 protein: CASSLSAGARTYYGYTF

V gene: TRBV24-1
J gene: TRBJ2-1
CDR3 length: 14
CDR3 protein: CATSLGRGEVEQFF

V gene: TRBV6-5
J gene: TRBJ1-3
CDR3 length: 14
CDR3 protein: CASSLEGLGNTIYF

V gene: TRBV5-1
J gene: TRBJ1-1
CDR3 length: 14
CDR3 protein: CASSFSGRNTEAFF

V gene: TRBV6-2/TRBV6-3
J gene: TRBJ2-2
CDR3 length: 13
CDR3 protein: CASSSGGAGELFF

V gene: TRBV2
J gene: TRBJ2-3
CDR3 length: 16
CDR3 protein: CASSEGAGGPGDTQYF

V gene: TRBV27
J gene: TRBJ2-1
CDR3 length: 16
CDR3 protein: CASSPNLGLADNEQFF

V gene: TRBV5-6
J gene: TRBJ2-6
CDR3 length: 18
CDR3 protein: CASSGTGTGGSGANVLTF

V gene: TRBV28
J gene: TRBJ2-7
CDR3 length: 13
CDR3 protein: CASRHQGPYEQYF

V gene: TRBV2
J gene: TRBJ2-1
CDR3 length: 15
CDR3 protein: CASSDLLPPYNEQFF

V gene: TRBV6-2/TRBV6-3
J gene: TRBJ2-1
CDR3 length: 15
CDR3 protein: CASSLTSGQNNEQFF

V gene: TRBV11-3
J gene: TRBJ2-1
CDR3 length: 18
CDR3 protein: CASSSGLAGGPGVVEQFF

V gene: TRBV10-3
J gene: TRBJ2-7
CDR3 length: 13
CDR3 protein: CAIRPPGGHEQYF

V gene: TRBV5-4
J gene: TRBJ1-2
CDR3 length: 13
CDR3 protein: CASCKELHYGYTF

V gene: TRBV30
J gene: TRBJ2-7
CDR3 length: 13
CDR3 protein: CAWSLGQGYEQYF

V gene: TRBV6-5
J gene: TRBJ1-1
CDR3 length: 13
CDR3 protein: CASSYSSRTEAFF

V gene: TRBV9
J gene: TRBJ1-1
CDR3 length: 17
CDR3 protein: CASSASISRAVNTEAFF

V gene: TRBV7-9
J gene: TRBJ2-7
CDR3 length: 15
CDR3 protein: CASSPVGRYSYEQYF

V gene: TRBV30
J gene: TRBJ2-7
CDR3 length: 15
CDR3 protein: CAWTLDSQGRHEQYF

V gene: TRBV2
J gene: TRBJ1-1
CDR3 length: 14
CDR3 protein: CASNLGAGNTEAFF

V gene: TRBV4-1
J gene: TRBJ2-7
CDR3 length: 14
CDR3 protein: CASSQTGTGDEQYF

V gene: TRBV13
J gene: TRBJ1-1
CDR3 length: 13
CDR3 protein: CASRLPGVGEAFF

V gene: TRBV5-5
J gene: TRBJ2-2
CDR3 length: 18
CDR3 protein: CASSLEGTSGIKAGELFF

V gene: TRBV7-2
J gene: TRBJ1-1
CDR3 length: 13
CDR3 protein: CASSFVQGPEAFF

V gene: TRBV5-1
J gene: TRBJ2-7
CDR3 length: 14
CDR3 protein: CASSSSGSSYEQYF

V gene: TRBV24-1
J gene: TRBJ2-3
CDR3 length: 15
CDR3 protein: CATSDSKGREDTQYF

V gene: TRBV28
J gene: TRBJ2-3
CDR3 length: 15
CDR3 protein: CASIPRLTSTDTQYF

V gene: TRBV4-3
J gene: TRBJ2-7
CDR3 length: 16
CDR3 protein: CASSQSGTGRFYEQYF

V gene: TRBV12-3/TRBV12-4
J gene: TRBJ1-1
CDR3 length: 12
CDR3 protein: CASSMRFTEAFF

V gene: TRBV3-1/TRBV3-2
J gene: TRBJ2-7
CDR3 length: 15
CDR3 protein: CASSQRSGGFYEQYF

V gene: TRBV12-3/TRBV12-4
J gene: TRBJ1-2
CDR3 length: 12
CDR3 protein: CASRAPDYGYTF

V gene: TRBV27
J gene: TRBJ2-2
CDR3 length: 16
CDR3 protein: CASSYTLAGGPGELFF

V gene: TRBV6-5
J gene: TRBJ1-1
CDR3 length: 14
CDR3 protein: CASNKVAFDTEAFF

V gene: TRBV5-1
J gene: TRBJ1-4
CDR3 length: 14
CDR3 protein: CASSLGQRNEKLFF

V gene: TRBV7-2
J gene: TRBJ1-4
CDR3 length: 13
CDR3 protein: CASSPGRGGQLFF

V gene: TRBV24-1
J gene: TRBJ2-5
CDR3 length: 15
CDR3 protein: CATSEGLAGEETQYF

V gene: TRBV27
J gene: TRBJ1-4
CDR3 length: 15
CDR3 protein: CASSSQGAGDEKLFF

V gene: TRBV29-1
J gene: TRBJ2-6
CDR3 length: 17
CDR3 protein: CSAGTDELRLGANVLTF

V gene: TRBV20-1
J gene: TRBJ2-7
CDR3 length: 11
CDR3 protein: CSARVDYEQYF

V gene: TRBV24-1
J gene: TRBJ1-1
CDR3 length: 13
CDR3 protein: CATSDRKNTEAFF

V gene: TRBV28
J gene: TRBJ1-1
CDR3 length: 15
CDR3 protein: CASRSGQGSRTEAFF